A single T cell receptor (beta chain) is shown here with its context. The antigen is unknown. The data stem from a study of blood T cells in healthy people across ages. Background on the study: About one barcoded beta molecule was captured per two T cells (by template switching).

Together with a sample-barcoded 5' primer, a J-beta primer mix was included in a second PCR lasting about 6 to 11 cycles. TCRdb used MiXCR to reprocess the 5' RACE reads, holding one entry per CDR3 protein. This sample has 1.4 million or so distinct CDR3 sequences; approximately 39% occur once, and the top ten carry under 5%. Whole-study results and caveats: Unsorted PBMCs prevented conclusive naive versus antigen-experienced comparison.

This clonotype originated in a woman between 18 and 29 years old in good health. The sample comprised blood.

The CDR3 DNA sequence: TGCGCCAGCAGCTTCGGAGGTGGCGGGGATTACAATGAGCAGTTCTTC. Its protein is CASSFGGGGDYNEQFF. The V gene is TRBV5-1, the J gene TRBJ2-1; possibly TRBD2 for D (6 bases). The germline CDR1 and CDR2 sequences are SGHRS and YFSETQ. Trimming stripped 2 bases from V and 4 bases from J, with 16 bases between. This CDR3 spans 16 amino acids.